The text below deals with one T cell receptor beta chain. Its antigen remains unknown. This specimen belongs to a study of human versus mouse CDR3 diversity and MHC coevolution. Study-level background: Reported immunoSEQ sensitivity was one in 200,000 T cells, with reduced amplification bias. Each sample yielded about 0.6 x 10^7 to 1.6 x 10^7 valid reads. Study-level results: Approximately 1.6 million TCR beta clonotypes were estimated for humans, the largest repertoire. Human T cells underwent selection on about six different MHC II alleles.

Per the germline V gene, CDR1 is MGHRA and CDR2 is YSYEKL. Trimming took 0 bases from V and 5 from J, leaving 10 bases between them. The CDR3 sequence is 14 residues long. Method: immunoSEQ multiplex PCR; TCRdb's copy keeps in-frame clones and lacks some. The sample lists about 83,000 clones, around 92% occurring once. The TCR was taken from a person between 25 and 70 years old in good health. Sequenced material: naive CD4+ T cells from blood. Subset given: CD45RO-negative CD62L-positive naive CD4 T cells. The chain couples TRBV4-1 to TRBJ1-2; a weak D match, TRBD1 (5 bases). The CDR3 DNA reads TGCGCCAGCAGCCAAGAGGTCAGGGCTTATGGCTACACCTTC. Protein: CASSQEVRAYGYTF.